Listed here are 2 T cell receptor beta chains from one sample, sequenced in a study of cytomegalovirus exposure and HLA in healthy donors. PCR employed 60 Vbeta and 13 Jbeta primers. Assay used: immunoSEQ multiplex PCR; TCRdb lists only in-frame clones, some missing. This sample carries 65,000 to 85,000 clones, around 86% of them seen once, and the ten largest clones take 2%. The specimen was PBMCs. The receptors here all came from a woman aged 25 to 39 in good health and CMV-seronegative.

J is TRBJ1-5 and V is TRBV7-2; tentatively, D is TRBD1 (5 bases). The CDR3 spans 14 residues. Germline lookup yields CDR1 SGHTA and CDR2 FQGNSA. Trimming removed 6 bases from V and 5 bases from J, with 14 bases in between. The CDR3 protein is CASSARQGDQPQHF. CDR3 DNA: TGTGCCAGCAGTGCCCGTCAGGGCGATCAGCCCCAGCATTTT.

This clone was counted once. The V gene is TRBV5-4, the J gene TRBJ2-7; 12 nucleotides agree with TRBD1. The germline V gene has CDR1 SGHNT and CDR2 YYREEE (reference sequence). The ends lost 4 bases at V and 5 bases at J; junction bases unmatched: 10. The CDR3 runs 16 residues. The CDR3, as DNA: TGTGCCAGCAGCCCGCCTGGGACAGGGGGCTTCCACGAGCAGTACTTC. It is translated as CASSPPGTGGFHEQYF.